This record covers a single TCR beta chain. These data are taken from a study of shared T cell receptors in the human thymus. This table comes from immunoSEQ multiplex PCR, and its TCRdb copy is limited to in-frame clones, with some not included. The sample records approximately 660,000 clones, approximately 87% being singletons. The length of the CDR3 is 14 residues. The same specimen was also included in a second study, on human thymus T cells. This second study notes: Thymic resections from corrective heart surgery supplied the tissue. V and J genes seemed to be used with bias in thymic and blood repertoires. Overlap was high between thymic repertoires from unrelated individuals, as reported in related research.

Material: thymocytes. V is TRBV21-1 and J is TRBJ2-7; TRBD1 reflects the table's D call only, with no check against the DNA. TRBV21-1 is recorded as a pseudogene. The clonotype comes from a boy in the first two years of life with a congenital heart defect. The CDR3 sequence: CASKSARGAYEQYF. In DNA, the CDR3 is TGTGCCAGCAAGTCCGCCAGGGGCGCCTACGAGCAGTACTTC.